The sequence of this TCR beta chain was determined in a study of blood T cell repertoires in COVID-19. The sample holds a few counts of this clone. TCRdb keeps only in-frame clones here, not all; method: immunoSEQ multiplex PCR. The sample lists 200,000 to 250,000 clones; about 87% were seen once. V lost 3 bases to trimming and J lost 5 bases, with 10 bases between them. From germline, CDR1 is SGHTA and CDR2 FQGNSA. The CDR3 length is 13 residues. The receptor comes from a man aged 60 to 69 with acute or convalescent COVID-19. Sequencing was done on a sample of peripheral blood. The chain combines TRBV7-2 with TRBJ1-2; tentative D call: TRBD1 (6 bases). The CDR3 spells CASSLVTGYGYTF. For the CDR3, the DNA is TGTGCCAGCAGCTTGGTTACAGGGTATGGCTACACCTTC.